Presented here are 20 T cell receptor beta chains from one specimen sequenced in a study of radiotherapy plus CTLA-4 blockade in lung cancer listed by TCRdb under 2018. Libraries were prepared through the immunoSEQ multiplex PCR assay. In TCRdb, the immuneACCESS table is reduced to in-frame sequences with V and J assigned. These tables do not hold every clone; where another copy was compared, an unresolved V gene accounts for under half, and the others remain unexplained. The sample records roughly 90,000 clones, 60% to 80% of which are singletons. More than 13% of the sample comes from the top ten. The material was peripheral blood, obtained from a patient treated with radiotherapy plus ipilimumab. The receptors derive from a human donor with non-small cell lung cancer that progressed on radiotherapy plus ipilimumab.

The gene calls are TRBV2 and TRBJ2-1; maybe TRBD2 (5 bases). The V and J ends lost 11 bases and 0 bases respectively, with 14 bases between them. This CDR3 contains 14 residues. The V gene's germline CDR1 is SNHLY and CDR2 FYNNEI. CDR3 sequence: CAGQLGSSYNEQFF. CDR3 bases: TGTGCCGGTCAGCTGGGGAGCTCCTACAATGAGCAGTTCTTC.

The chain couples TRBV9 to TRBJ1-3; 8 bases fit TRBD1. With V trimmed by 6 bases and J by 7 bases, 6 bases remained unmatched. Germline CDR1 is SGDLS and CDR2 is YYNGEE. The CDR3 is 13 residues long. The CDR3 reads CASTGQGGNTIYF. The DNA for the CDR3 is TGTGCCAGCACAGGACAGGGCGGGAACACCATATATTTT.

This sequence joins TRBV5-1 and TRBJ1-4; 7 bases line up with TRBD1. V dropped 4 bases and J dropped 2; count of bases not matched to a gene: 5. This CDR3 region has 15 residues. Germline values: CDR1 SGHRS, CDR2 YFSETQ. The DNA of the CDR3 is TGCGCCAGCAGCGTACAGGGGATTACTAATGAAAAACTGTTTTTT. Translated, it gives CASSVQGITNEKLFF.

The chain combines TRBV5-1 with TRBJ1-1, with D perhaps matching TRBD1 (5 bases). The CDR3 is 15 residues long. The germline CDR1 and CDR2 sequences are SGHRS and YFSETQ. Trimming stripped 4 bases from V and 2 bases from J, with 15 bases between. The CDR3 loop is CASSAETVLNTEAFF. The CDR3 nucleotides are TGCGCCAGCAGCGCGGAGACAGTACTTAACACTGAAGCTTTCTTT.

The chain recombines TRBV7-8 with TRBJ2-1; D perhaps matches TRBD2 (6 bases). The CDR3 length is 15 residues. Looked up from germline, CDR1 is SGHVS and CDR2 is FQNEAQ. The V end was cut by 6 bases, the J end by 6 bases, with 18 bases between. The CDR3 sequence is CASRLGSAGFNEQFF. In DNA form, the CDR3 reads TGTGCCAGCAGACTGGGGTCGGCGGGATTCAATGAGCAGTTCTTC.

This clone was seen a few times. The chain links TRBV19 to TRBJ1-4; D is unclear. The V gene lost 7 bases and the J gene lost 6 bases, with 9 bases spanning the gap. Germline-derived CDR1 and CDR2 are LNHDA and SQIVND (reference sequence). This CDR3 region has 12 residues. The CDR3, as DNA: TGTGCCAGTACTCTCGACCATGAAAAACTGTTTTTT. Protein product: CASTLDHEKLFF. The whole variable domain, remainder taken from reference TRBV19 and TRBJ1-4, is DGGITQSPKYLFRKEGQNVTLSCEQNLNHDAMYWYRQDPGQGLRLIYYSQIVNDFQKGDIAEGYSVSREKKESFPLTVTSAQKNPTAFYLCASTLDHEKLFFGSGTQLSVL.

This clone was counted only a few times. The V gene is TRBV19, the J gene TRBJ2-3, with 7 bases matching TRBD1. Germline CDR1 and CDR2: LNHDA and SQIVND (reference sequence). CDR3 size: 14 residues. J gave up 2 bases and V 4 bases, and 3 bases lay outside the gene matches. CDR3 sequence reads: CASSKTGVTDTQYF. CDR3 coding DNA: TGTGCCAGTAGTAAAACAGGGGTCACAGATACGCAGTATTTT.

V usage is TRBV19 and J usage is TRBJ2-1; D is undetermined. V dropped 5 bases and J dropped 0 bases, with 11 bases sitting between them. CDR3 size: 15 residues. CDR1 is LNHDA, CDR2 SQIVND, per germline (reference sequence). The DNA of the CDR3 is TGTGCCAGTAGTCTCGACGGTAGCTCCTACAATGAGCAGTTCTTC. Its protein is CASSLDGSSYNEQFF. The whole variable domain, remainder taken from reference TRBV19 and TRBJ2-1, is DGGITQSPKYLFRKEGQNVTLSCEQNLNHDAMYWYRQDPGQGLRLIYYSQIVNDFQKGDIAEGYSVSREKKESFPLTVTSAQKNPTAFYLCASSLDGSSYNEQFFGPGTRLTVL.

The CDR3 here is CASSQAGSPYGYTF. CDR3 DNA: TGTGCCAGCAGCCAAGCTGGGTCTCCCTATGGCTACACCTTC. This chain connects TRBV4-2 to TRBJ1-2, with D unclear. This CDR3 comprises 14 residues. The germline V gene has CDR1 LGHNA and CDR2 YNFKEQ. The V gene lost 1 base and the J gene lost 4 bases, with 10 bases spanning the gap.

The rearrangement joins TRBV19 to TRBJ2-1; D may correspond to TRBD1 or TRBD2 (5 bases each). Germline CDR1 is LNHDA and CDR2 is SQIVND (reference sequence). CDR3 size: 13 residues. Trimming took 3 bases from V and 9 from J, leaving 12 bases between them. This CDR3 is CASSMEQEVEQFF. For the CDR3, the DNA is TGTGCCAGTAGTATGGAACAGGAGGTTGAGCAGTTCTTC. Supplemented by reference TRBV19 and TRBJ2-1, the full variable domain reads DGGITQSPKYLFRKEGQNVTLSCEQNLNHDAMYWYRQDPGQGLRLIYYSQIVNDFQKGDIAEGYSVSREKKESFPLTVTSAQKNPTAFYLCASSMEQEVEQFFGPGTRLTVL.

In nucleotides, the CDR3 is TGTGCCAGCAGCCGGGAGTCAGGGACCAATCAGCCCCAGCATTTT. Its translation is CASSRESGTNQPQHF. The chain carries TRBV5-5 and TRBJ1-5, with a weak D call TRBD1 (5 bases). V shed 4 bases and J shed 3 bases, with 14 bases lying between them. In germline, CDR1 is SGHKS, CDR2 YYEKEE (reference sequence). The CDR3 totals 15 residues.

This clone was picked up one time. V usage is TRBV7-3 and J usage is TRBJ2-3; D remains unclear. Germline CDR1 is SGHTA and CDR2 is FQGTGA. V lost 5 bases and J lost 2, with 14 bases in between. This CDR3 spans 15 amino acids. CDR3 protein: CASSDLGRNTDTQYF. CDR3 sequence (DNA): TGTGCCAGCAGCGACCTTGGACGGAACACAGATACGCAGTATTTT.

The chain carries TRBV19 and TRBJ1-1, with D possibly TRBD1 on 6 matching bases. CDR3 length: 15 residues. Germline assignment: CDR1 LNHDA and CDR2 SQIVND (reference sequence). Deletions cut 6 bases from V and 2 bases from J, with 16 bases between. CDR3 residues: CASRLLDRHNTEAFF. The DNA for the CDR3 is TGTGCCAGTAGGTTACTGGACAGACACAACACTGAAGCTTTCTTT.

The chain couples TRBV28 to TRBJ1-2; D is unclear. The CDR3 extends over 11 amino acids. Germline values: CDR1 MDHEN, CDR2 SYDVKM. Trimming took off 3 bases at V and 5 bases at J, with 4 bases between the two ends. The CDR3 loop is CASSFGYGYTF. For the CDR3, the DNA is TGTGCCAGCAGTTTCGGGTATGGCTACACCTTC.

The chain uses TRBV6-5 and TRBJ2-5, with D perhaps matching TRBD2 (6 bases). Germline CDR1 reads MNHEY; CDR2 reads SVGAGI. The CDR3 has 12 amino acids. V lost 6 bases and J 7 bases, leaving 12 bases between the germline ends. CDR3 DNA: TGTGCCAGCAGATCTAGCGCCTGGACCCAGTACTTC. Protein product: CASRSSAWTQYF.

This clone was seen a handful of times. The chain is built from TRBV4-1 and TRBJ2-7, with no clear D. Germline loops: CDR1 MGHRA, CDR2 YSYEKL. The CDR3 consists of 15 residues. V lost 3 bases and J lost 4, with 16 bases in between. The CDR3 nucleotides are TGCGCCAGCAGCCAGACAAGTGGTCCAATGTACGAGCAGTACTTC. It translates to CASSQTSGPMYEQYF.

The chain is built from TRBV6-4 and TRBJ2-7; D tentatively reads TRBD1 or TRBD2 (5 bases each). With 0 bases removed from V and 2 bases from J, the gap between germline ends came to 5 bases. Germline V gives CDR1 MRHNA, CDR2 SNTAGT. The CDR3 has 13 residues. CDR3 residues: CASSDSGAYEQYF. CDR3 nucleotides: TGTGCCAGCAGTGACTCGGGGGCCTACGAGCAGTACTTC.

The genes are TRBV9 and TRBJ2-1, with no clear D. The germline CDR1 and CDR2 sequences are SGDLS and YYNGEE. This CDR3 has 16 residues. Trimming stripped 1 base from V and 1 base from J, with 12 bases between. Written as DNA, the CDR3 is TGTGCCAGCAGCGTAACTGCTGGCGGATCCTACAATGAGCAGTTCTTC. Translated, it gives CASSVTAGGSYNEQFF.

The chain carries TRBV4-1 and TRBJ1-2; D is perhaps TRBD1 (5 bases). The V end lost 0 bases, the J end lost 4 bases, and 9 bases lay between the germline ends. Germline CDR1 and CDR2: MGHRA and YSYEKL. The CDR3 sequence is 14 residues long. The CDR3 reads CASSQEQGAYGYTF. The CDR3 bases are TGCGCCAGCAGCCAAGAGCAGGGTGCCTATGGCTACACCTTC.

This clone was seen repeatedly, ten times or more. Written as DNA, the CDR3 is TGTGCCAGCAGTTCGACAGGGGCTAACTATGGCTACACCTTC. Amino acids: CASSSTGANYGYTF. J is TRBJ1-2 and V is TRBV27; 8 nucleotides match TRBD1. CDR1 and CDR2 from the germline V gene are MNHEY and SMNVEV (reference sequence). V shed 4 bases, J shed 0 bases, and the junction held 1 base outside the gene matches. The CDR3 has 14 residues.